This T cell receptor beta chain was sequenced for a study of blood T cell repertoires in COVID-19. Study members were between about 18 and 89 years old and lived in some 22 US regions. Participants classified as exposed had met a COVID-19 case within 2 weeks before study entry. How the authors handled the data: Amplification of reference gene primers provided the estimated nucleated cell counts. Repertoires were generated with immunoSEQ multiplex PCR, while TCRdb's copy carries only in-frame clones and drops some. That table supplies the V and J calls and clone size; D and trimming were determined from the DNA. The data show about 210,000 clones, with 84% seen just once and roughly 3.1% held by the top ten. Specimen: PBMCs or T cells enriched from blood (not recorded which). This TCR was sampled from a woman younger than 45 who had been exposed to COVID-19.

The CDR3, as DNA: TGTGCCAGCACCCCCGCGGGGACCTACGAGCAGTACTTC. Protein sequence: CASTPAGTYEQYF. The chain carries TRBV6-5 and TRBJ2-7; D perhaps matches TRBD2 (6 bases). Per germline, CDR1 MNHEY and CDR2 SVGAGI. The length of the CDR3 is 13 residues. With 7 bases removed from V and 2 bases from J, the gap between germline ends came to 12 bases.